Following are 11 T cell receptor beta chains from one sample sequenced in a study of vaccination effects on CD4 cells after COVID-19. Clones were sequenced by immunoSEQ multiplex PCR, and TCRdb holds only the in-frame ones, with some missing. The sample includes about 52,000 clones, roughly 79% of them seen just once. No antigen has been identified for these receptors. Sequencing followed a ViraFEST assay step that expanded antigen-specific CD4+ T cells with viral peptide pools. Following culture for nine to ten days, CD4+ T cells were isolated. People in the vaccine group had not been infected with SARS-CoV-2 before, and their nucleocapsid antibodies were negative. The sequenced sample was CD4+ T cells from PBMCs cultured with HCoV-OC43 spike peptides, obtained before COVID-19 vaccination. The subset is: HCoV-OC43 spike overlapping peptide pool stimulation. The receptors here all came from a human donor who received a COVID-19 vaccine.

The V and J genes are TRBV3-1 (or the pseudogene TRBV3-2) and TRBJ1-6, with 8 bases identical to TRBD1. The V and J ends lost 3 bases and 6 bases, in that order; junction bases with no gene match: 1. In germline, CDR1 is LGHDT, CDR2 YNNKEL (reference sequence). This CDR3 has 14 amino acids. This chain's CDR3 is CASSQGTGNSPLHF. The DNA for the CDR3 is TGTGCCAGCAGCCAGGGGACAGGTAATTCACCCCTCCACTTT.

The chain carries TRBV18 and TRBJ1-5; D gene unclear. Germline V gene lookup returns CDR1 KGHSH and CDR2 LQKENI. This CDR3 contains 13 residues. Trimming stripped 3 bases from V and 4 bases from J, with 7 bases between. CDR3 amino acids: CASSPAENQPQHF. The CDR3 DNA follows: TGTGCCAGCTCACCGGCGGAAAATCAGCCCCAGCATTTT.

This chain joins TRBV19 and TRBJ2-1; D uncertain. V was trimmed by 1 base and J by 2 bases, leaving 9 bases between them. CDR3 length: 15 amino acids. The germline CDR1 and CDR2 sequences are LNHDA and SQIVND (reference sequence). The CDR3 DNA reads TGTGCCAGTAGTATAGGAGGATCAACCTACAATGAGCAGTTCTTC. Its translation is CASSIGGSTYNEQFF. Combining the CDR3 with reference TRBV19 and TRBJ2-1 gives the whole variable domain DGGITQSPKYLFRKEGQNVTLSCEQNLNHDAMYWYRQDPGQGLRLIYYSQIVNDFQKGDIAEGYSVSREKKESFPLTVTSAQKNPTAFYLCASSIGGSTYNEQFFGPGTRLTVL.

This chain connects TRBV19 to TRBJ1-1; 9 nucleotides align to TRBD1. Germline CDR1 reads LNHDA; CDR2 reads SQIVND (reference sequence). This CDR3 spans 14 amino acids. V trimming: 10 bases; J trimming: 6 bases; junction bases outside the gene matches: 12. The CDR3 sequence: CATGGTGTYAEAFF. CDR3 coding DNA: TGTGCCACCGGAGGGACAGGGACGTACGCTGAAGCTTTCTTT.

The genes are TRBV5-1 and TRBJ2-3; 10 bases line up with TRBD1. The CDR3 extends over 15 amino acids. V was pared by 5 bases and J by 6 bases, with 9 bases of the junction left unmatched. Germline CDR1 SGHRS, CDR2 YFSETQ. The CDR3 DNA follows: TGCGCCAGCAGACCCGGGACAGGGGTTTGGGATACGCAGTATTTT. Encoded protein: CASRPGTGVWDTQYF.

V and J are TRBV9 and TRBJ1-4; 12 bases map to TRBD1. This CDR3 contains 17 residues. With 4 bases clipped from V and 2 bases from J, the junction kept 6 bases outside the gene matches. Germline values: CDR1 SGDLS, CDR2 YYNGEE. CDR3 sequence: CASSKGQGARTNEKLFF. In nucleotides, the CDR3 is TGTGCCAGCAGCAAGGGACAGGGGGCGAGGACTAATGAAAAACTGTTTTTT.

The chain is built from TRBV2 and TRBJ2-6; perhaps TRBD2 as D (6 bases). The CDR3 is 18 residues long. Per germline, CDR1 SNHLY and CDR2 FYNNEI. Trimming took off 0 bases at V and 4 bases at J, with 16 bases between the two ends. CDR3 sequence (DNA): TGTGCCAGCAGTGAAGCGCTTTTCGGGGGTTCAGGGGCCAACGTCCTGACTTTC. Translation: CASSEALFGGSGANVLTF.

The V gene is TRBV10-2, the J gene TRBJ2-2; possibly TRBD2 for D (5 bases). V was cut by 6 bases and J by 2 bases, with 10 bases left in between. The germline V gene encodes CDR1 WSHSY and CDR2 SAAADI. This CDR3 has 14 residues. The CDR3 nucleotides are TGCGCCAGCAGGGGAGAACTTAACACCGGGGAGCTGTTTTTT. Its protein is CASRGELNTGELFF.

This clone was seen a single time. The V call is TRBV19, the J call TRBJ1-5; 7 bases align to TRBD1. Per the germline V gene, CDR1 is LNHDA and CDR2 is SQIVND (reference sequence). The CDR3 has 15 amino acids. With 10 bases clipped from V and 5 bases from J, the junction kept 14 bases outside the gene matches. The CDR3 protein is CATRRGLSGDQPQHF. CDR3 DNA sequence: TGTGCCACCAGGAGGGGGCTTTCCGGGGATCAGCCCCAGCATTTT.

V usage is TRBV4-3 and J usage is TRBJ2-5; 10 bases are a match to TRBD2. The ends lost 1 base at V and 3 bases at J; junction bases unmatched: 11. Germline V lookup: CDR1 LGHNA, CDR2 YSLEER. The CDR3 is 18 amino acids. The CDR3 is CASSQGFIGLAGEETQYF. The DNA of the CDR3 is TGCGCCAGCAGCCAAGGGTTCATCGGTCTAGCGGGGGAAGAGACCCAGTACTTC.

The gene calls are TRBV19 and TRBJ1-3; D gene unclear. V shed 5 bases and J shed 4 bases, with 15 bases lying between them. The CDR3 length is 15 residues. Germline lookup yields CDR1 LNHDA and CDR2 SQIVND (reference sequence). CDR3 DNA sequence: TGTGCCAGTAGTCCCAAGACGGGTTCAGGAAACACCATATATTTT. This gives the protein CASSPKTGSGNTIYF.